This T cell receptor beta chain was found in a study of blood T cell repertoires in COVID-19. About the research overall: Acute and convalescent COVID-19 specimens originated in the United States, Italy and Spain. Sources were T cells, B-cell-depleted T cells, or PBMCs; the material itself was cDNA or gDNA.

Patients at the Seattle site were enrolled during active infection and followed longitudinally. Authors' analysis steps: Using reference gene primer amplification, nucleated cell counts were estimated. Clones were read by immunoSEQ multiplex PCR, and TCRdb kept only the in-frame ones, dropping some. The DNA gave D and trimming, while V, J and clone size come from that table. Seen here are under 45,000 clones, over 75% observed once, and the top ten hold 3% to 3.5%. Germline V gene data show CDR1 as MDHEN and CDR2 as SYDVKM. V trimming: 3 bases; J trimming: 12 bases; junction bases outside the gene matches: 10. The CDR3 contains 14 residues.

The receptor was isolated from a man aged 65 to 85 with COVID-19, enrolled during active disease. The gene calls are TRBV28 and TRBJ1-2; 10 bases match TRBD1. Sequencing was performed on peripheral blood. The CDR3 coding sequence is TGTGCCAGCAGTTTGCCGACAGGGGGCCTAACTAACACCTTC. Its translation is CASSLPTGGLTNTF.